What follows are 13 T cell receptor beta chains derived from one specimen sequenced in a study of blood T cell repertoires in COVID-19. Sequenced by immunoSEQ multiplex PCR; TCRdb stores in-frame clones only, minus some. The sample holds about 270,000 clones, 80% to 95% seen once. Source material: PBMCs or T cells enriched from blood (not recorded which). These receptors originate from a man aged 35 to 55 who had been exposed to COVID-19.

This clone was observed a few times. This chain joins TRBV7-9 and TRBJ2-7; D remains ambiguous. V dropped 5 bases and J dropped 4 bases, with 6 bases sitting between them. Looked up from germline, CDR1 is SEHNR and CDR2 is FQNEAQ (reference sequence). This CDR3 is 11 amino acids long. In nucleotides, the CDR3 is TGTGCCAGCAGCCCTTTTTACGAGCAGTACTTC. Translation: CASSPFYEQYF.

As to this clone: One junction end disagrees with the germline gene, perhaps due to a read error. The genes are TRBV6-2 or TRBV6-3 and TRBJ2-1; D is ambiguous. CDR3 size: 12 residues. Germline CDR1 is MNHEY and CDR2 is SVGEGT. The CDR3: CASSLPGGEPFF. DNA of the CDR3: TGTGCCAGCAGCCTACCCGGCGGAGAGCCGTTCTTC.

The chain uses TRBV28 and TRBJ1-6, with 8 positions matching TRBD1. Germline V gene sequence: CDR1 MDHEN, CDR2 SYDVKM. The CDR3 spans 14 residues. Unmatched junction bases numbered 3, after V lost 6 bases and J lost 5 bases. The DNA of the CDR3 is TGTGCCAGCAGCCTGACAGGGGATAATTCACCCCTCCACTTT. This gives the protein CASSLTGDNSPLHF.

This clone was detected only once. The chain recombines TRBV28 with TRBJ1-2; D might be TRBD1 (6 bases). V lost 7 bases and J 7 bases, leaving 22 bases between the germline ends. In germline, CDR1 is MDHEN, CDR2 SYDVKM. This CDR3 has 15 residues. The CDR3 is CASTTDRWGRSGYTF. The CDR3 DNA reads TGTGCCAGCACCACCGACCGTTGGGGGCGCAGTGGCTACACCTTC.

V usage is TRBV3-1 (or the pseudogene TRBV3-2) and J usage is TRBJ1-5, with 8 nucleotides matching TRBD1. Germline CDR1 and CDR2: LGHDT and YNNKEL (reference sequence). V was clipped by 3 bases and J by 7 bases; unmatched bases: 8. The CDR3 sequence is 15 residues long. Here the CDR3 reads CASSHRDRGGQPQHF. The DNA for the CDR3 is TGTGCCAGCAGCCACCGAGACAGGGGAGGACAGCCCCAGCATTTT.

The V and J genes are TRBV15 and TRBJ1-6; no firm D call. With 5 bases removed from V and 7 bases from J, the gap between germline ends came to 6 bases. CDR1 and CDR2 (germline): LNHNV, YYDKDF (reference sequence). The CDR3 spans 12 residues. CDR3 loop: CATSFSNSPLHF. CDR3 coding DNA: TGTGCCACCAGCTTTTCAAATTCACCCCTCCACTTT. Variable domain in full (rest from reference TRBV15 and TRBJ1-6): DAMVIQNPRYQVTQFGKPVTLSCSQTLNHNVMYWYQQKSSQAPKLLFHYYDKDFNNEADTPDNFQSRRPNTSFCFLDIRSPGLGDTAMYLCATSFSNSPLHFGNGTRLTVT.

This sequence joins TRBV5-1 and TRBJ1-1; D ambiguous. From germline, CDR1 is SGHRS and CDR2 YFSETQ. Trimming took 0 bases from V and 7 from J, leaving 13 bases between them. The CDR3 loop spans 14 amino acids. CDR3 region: CASSLAVVGDEAFF. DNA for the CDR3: TGCGCCAGCAGCTTGGCCGTTGTCGGGGATGAAGCTTTCTTT. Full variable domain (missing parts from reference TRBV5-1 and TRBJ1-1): KAGVTQTPRYLIKTRGQQVTLSCSPISGHRSVSWYQQTPGQGLQFLFEYFSETQRNKGNFPGRFSGRQFSNSRSEMNVSTLELGDSALYLCASSLAVVGDEAFFGQGTRLTVV.

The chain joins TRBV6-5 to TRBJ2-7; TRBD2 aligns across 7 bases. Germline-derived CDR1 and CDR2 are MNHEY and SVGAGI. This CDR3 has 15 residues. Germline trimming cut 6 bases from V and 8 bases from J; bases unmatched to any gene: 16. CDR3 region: CASSRTSPPVGQQYF. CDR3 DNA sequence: TGTGCCAGCAGCCGGACTAGTCCTCCCGTGGGGCAGCAGTACTTC.

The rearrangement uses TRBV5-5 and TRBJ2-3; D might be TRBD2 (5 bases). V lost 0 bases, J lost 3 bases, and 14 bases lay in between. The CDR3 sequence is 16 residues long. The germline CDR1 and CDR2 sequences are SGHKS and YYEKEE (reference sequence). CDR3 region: CASSLVWVGETDTQYF. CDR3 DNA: TGTGCCAGCAGCTTGGTATGGGTCGGGGAGACAGATACGCAGTATTTT.

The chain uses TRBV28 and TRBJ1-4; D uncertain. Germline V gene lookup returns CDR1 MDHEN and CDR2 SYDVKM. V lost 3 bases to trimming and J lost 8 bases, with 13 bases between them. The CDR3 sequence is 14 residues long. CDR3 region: CASSFSLGEEKLFF. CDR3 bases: TGTGCCAGCAGTTTTTCCCTTGGTGAGGAAAAACTGTTTTTT.

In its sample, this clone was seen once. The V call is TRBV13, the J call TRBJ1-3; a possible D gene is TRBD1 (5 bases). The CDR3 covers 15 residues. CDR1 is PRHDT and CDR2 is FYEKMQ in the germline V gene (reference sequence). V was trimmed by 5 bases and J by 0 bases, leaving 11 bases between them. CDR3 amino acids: CASSGRQNSGNTIYF. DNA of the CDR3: TGTGCCAGCAGCGGTAGACAGAACTCTGGAAACACCATATATTTT.

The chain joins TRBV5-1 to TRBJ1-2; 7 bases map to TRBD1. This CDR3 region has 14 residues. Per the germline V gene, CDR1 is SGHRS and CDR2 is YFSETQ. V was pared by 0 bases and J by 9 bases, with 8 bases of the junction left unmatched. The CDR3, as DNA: TGCGCCAGCAGCTTGGATGTAGGGGGCGCGAGCTACACCTTC. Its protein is CASSLDVGGASYTF.

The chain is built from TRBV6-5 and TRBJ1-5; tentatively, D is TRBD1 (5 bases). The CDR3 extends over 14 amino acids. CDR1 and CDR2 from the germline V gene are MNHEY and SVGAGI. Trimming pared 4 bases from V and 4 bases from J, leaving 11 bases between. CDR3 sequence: CASSWRQTNQPQHF. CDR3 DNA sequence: TGTGCCAGCAGTTGGCGACAGACAAATCAGCCCCAGCATTTT.